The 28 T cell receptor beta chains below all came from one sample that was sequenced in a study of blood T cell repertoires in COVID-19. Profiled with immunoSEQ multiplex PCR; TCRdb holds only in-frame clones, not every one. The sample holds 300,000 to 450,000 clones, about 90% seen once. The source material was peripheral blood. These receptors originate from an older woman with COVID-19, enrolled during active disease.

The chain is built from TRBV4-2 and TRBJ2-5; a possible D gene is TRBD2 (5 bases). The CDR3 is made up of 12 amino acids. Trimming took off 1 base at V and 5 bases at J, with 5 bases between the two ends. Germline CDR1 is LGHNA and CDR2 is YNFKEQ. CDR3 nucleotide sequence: TGTGCCAGCAGCCAAGCGGGGGAGACCCAGTACTTC. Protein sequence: CASSQAGETQYF.

The CDR3 nucleotides are TGTGCCAGCAGCCCGGGGGGAAACACCATATATTTT. This encodes CASSPGGNTIYF. The chain links TRBV7-9 to TRBJ1-3; D is undetermined. Germline V CDR1 and CDR2: SEHNR, FQNEAQ (reference sequence). V was trimmed by 5 bases and J by 4 bases, leaving 6 bases between them. The CDR3 runs 12 residues.

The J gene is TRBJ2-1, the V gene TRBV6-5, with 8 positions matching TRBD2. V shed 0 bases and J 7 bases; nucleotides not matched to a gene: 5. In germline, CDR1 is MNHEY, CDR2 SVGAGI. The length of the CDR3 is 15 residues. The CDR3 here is CASSYSVAGNNEQFF. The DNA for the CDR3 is TGTGCCAGCAGTTACTCGGTAGCGGGGAATAATGAGCAGTTCTTC.

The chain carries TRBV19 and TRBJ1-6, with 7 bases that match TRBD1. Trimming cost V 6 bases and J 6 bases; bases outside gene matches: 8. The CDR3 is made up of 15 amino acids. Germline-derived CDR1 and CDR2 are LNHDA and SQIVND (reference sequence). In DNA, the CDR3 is TGTGCCAGTAGCCTCTCCGGGACAGCTAATTCACCCCTCCACTTT. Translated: CASSLSGTANSPLHF.

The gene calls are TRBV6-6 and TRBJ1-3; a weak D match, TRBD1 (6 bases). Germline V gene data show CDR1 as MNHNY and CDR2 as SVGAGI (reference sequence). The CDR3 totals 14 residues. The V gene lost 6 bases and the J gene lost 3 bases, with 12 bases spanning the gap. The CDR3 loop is CASRPTGLGNTIYF. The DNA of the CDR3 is TGTGCCAGCAGACCAACAGGGCTTGGAAACACCATATATTTT.

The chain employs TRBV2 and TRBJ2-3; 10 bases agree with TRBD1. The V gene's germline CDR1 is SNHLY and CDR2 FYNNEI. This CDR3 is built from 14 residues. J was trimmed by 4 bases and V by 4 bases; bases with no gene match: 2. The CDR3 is CASSGQGASDTQYF. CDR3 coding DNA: TGTGCCAGCAGTGGACAGGGGGCCTCAGATACGCAGTATTTT.

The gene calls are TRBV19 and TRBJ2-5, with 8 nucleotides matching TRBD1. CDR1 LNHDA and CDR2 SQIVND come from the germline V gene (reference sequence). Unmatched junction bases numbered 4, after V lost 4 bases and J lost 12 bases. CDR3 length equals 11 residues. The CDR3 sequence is CASSTRQGKYF. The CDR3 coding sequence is TGTGCCAGTAGTACCCGACAGGGGAAGTACTTC.

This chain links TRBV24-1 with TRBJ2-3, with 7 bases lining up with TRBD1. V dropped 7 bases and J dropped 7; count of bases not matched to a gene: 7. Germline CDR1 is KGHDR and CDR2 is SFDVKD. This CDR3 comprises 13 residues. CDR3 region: CATRQGIGYTQYF. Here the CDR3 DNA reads TGTGCCACCAGACAGGGGATTGGATATACGCAGTATTTT.

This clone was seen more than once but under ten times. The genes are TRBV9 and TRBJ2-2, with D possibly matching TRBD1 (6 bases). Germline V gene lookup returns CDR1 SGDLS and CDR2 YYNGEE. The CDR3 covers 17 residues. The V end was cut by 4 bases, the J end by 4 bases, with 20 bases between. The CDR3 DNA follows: TGTGCCAGCAGCCCTAACCCCGGGACAACGAGCACCGGGGAGCTGTTTTTT. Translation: CASSPNPGTTSTGELFF.

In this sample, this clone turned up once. CDR3 DNA sequence: TGCAGCGTCTCGGACAGGGTAGACTATGGCTACACCTTC. Translation: CSVSDRVDYGYTF. The gene calls are TRBV29-1 and TRBJ1-2; 8 nucleotides agree with TRBD1. Trimming cost V 6 bases and J 3 bases; bases outside gene matches: 6. Germline lookup yields CDR1 SQVTM and CDR2 ANQGSEA. The CDR3 covers 13 residues.

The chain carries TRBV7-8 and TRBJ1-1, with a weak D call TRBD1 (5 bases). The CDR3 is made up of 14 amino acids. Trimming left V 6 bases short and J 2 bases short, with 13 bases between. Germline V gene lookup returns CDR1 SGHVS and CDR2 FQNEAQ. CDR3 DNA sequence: TGTGCCAGCAGTTTACAGGCGGGAAACACTGAAGCTTTCTTT. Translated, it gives CASSLQAGNTEAFF. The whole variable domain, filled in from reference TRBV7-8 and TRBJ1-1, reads GAGVSQSPRYKVAKRGQDVALRCDPISGHVSLFWYQQALGQGPEFLTYFQNEAQLDKSGLPSDRFFAERPEGSVSTLKIQRTQQEDSAVYLCASSLQAGNTEAFFGQGTRLTVV.

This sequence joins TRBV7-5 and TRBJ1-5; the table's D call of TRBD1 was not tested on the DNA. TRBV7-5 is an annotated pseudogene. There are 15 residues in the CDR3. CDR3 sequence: CVRSFREGVNQPQHF. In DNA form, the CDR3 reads TGTGTCAGAAGCTTCCGAGAAGGGGTAAATCAGCCCCAGCATTTT.

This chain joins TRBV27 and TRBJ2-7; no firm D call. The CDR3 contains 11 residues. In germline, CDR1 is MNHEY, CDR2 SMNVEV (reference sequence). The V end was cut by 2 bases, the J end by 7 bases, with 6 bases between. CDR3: CASSLGPEQYF. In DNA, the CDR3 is TGTGCCAGCAGTTTAGGGCCGGAGCAGTACTTC.

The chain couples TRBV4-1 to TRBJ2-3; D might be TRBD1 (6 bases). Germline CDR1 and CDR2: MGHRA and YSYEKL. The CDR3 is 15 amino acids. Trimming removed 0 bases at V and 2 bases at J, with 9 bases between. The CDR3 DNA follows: TGCGCCAGCAGCCAAGACGGACAGTACACAGATACGCAGTATTTT. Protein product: CASSQDGQYTDTQYF.

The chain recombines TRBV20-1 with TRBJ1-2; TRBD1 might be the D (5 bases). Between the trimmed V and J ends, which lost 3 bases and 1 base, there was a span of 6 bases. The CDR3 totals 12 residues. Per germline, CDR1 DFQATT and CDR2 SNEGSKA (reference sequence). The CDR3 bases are TGCAGTGCTAGTGGACATAACTATGGCTACACCTTC. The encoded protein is CSASGHNYGYTF.

The chain's CDR3 is CSVARERETQYF. The DNA for the CDR3 is TGCAGCGTTGCAAGGGAGCGGGAGACCCAGTACTTC. The chain joins TRBV29-1 to TRBJ2-5, with a weak D call TRBD2 (5 bases). The CDR3 sequence is 12 residues long. CDR1 is SQVTM, CDR2 ANQGSEA, per germline. The ends were cut back, 4 bases at V and 5 bases at J, with 11 bases in the middle.

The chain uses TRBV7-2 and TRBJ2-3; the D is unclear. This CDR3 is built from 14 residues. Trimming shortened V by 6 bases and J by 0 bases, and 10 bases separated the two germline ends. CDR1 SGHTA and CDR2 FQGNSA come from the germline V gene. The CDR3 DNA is TGTGCCAGCAGATCAGTTTATAGCACAGATACGCAGTATTTT. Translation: CASRSVYSTDTQYF.

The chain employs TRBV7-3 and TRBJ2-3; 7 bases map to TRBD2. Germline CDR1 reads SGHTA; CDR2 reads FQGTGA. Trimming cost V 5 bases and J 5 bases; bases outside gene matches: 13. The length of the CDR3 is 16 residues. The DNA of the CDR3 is TGTGCCAGCAGCCGTGGGATCGGCGGGGGTGTAGATACGCAGTATTTT. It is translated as CASSRGIGGGVDTQYF.

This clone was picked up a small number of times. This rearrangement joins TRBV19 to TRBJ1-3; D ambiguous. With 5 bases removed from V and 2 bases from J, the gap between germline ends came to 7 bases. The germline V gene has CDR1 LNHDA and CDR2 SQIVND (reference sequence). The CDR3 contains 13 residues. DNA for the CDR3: TGTGCCAGTAGTTTCTCCCCTGGAAACACCATATATTTT. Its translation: CASSFSPGNTIYF.

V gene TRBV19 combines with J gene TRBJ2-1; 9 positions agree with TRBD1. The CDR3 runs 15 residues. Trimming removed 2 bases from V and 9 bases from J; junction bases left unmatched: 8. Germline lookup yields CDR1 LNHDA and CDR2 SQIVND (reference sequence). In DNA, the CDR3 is TGTGCCAGTAGTATAAAACAGGGGGCTCGGGGTGAGCAGTTCTTC. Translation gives CASSIKQGARGEQFF.

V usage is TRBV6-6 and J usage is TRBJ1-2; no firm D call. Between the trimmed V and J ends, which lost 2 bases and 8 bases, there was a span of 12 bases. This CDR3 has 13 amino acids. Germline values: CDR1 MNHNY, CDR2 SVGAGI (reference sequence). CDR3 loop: CASSYPQTGGYTF. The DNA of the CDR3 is TGTGCCAGCAGTTACCCCCAGACGGGGGGCTACACCTTC.

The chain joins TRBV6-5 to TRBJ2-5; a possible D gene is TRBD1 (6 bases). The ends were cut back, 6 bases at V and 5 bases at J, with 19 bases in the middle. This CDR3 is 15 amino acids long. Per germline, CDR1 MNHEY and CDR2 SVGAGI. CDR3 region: CASSPGHPREETQYF. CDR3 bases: TGTGCCAGCAGCCCGGGACACCCCAGGGAGGAGACCCAGTACTTC.

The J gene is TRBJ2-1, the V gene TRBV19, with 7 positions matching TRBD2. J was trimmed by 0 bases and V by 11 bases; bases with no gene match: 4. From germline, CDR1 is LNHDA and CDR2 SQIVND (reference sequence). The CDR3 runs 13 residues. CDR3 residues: CAAGDYSYNEQFF. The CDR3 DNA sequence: TGTGCCGCCGGGGACTACTCCTACAATGAGCAGTTCTTC.

The CDR3 loop is CASSQDPAQGPSYNEQFF. The DNA of the CDR3 is TGCGCCAGCAGCCAAGATCCCGCCCAGGGCCCCTCATACAATGAGCAGTTCTTC. V is TRBV4-1 and J is TRBJ2-1, with D tentatively TRBD1 (5 bases). The CDR3 is made up of 18 amino acids. Between the trimmed V and J ends, which lost 0 bases and 4 bases, there was a span of 19 bases. In germline, CDR1 is MGHRA, CDR2 YSYEKL.

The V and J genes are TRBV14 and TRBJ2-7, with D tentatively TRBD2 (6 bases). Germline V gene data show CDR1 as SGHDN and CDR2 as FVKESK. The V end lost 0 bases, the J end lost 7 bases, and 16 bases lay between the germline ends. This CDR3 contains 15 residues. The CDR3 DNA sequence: TGTGCCAGCAGCCAAGAAAACCGGGGGTTCGGGGAGCAGTACTTC. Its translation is CASSQENRGFGEQYF.

In DNA, the CDR3 is TGTGCCACCAGCACGGGGCGGGGGGGCGGCGGAGAGACCCAGTACTTC. Translation: CATSTGRGGGGETQYF. The V call is TRBV15, the J call TRBJ2-5, with 9 bases lining up with TRBD2. The CDR3 has 16 residues. Trimming took 4 bases from V and 4 from J; bases not matched to a gene: 10. The germline gives CDR1 LNHNV, CDR2 YYDKDF (reference sequence).

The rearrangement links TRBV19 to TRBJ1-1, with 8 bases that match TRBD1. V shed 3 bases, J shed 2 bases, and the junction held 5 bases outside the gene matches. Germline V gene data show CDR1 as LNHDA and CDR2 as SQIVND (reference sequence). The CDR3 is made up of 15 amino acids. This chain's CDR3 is CASSIAGTGNTEAFF. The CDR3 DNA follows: TGTGCCAGTAGTATCGCCGGGACAGGTAACACTGAAGCTTTCTTT.

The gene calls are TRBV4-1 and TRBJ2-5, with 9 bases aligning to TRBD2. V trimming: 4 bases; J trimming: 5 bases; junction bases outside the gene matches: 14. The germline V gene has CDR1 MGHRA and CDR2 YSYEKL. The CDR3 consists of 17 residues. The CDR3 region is CASSRLIAGENRETQYF. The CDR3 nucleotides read TGCGCCAGCAGCCGGCTGATAGCGGGGGAAAACCGGGAGACCCAGTACTTC.